This paragraph covers one T cell receptor (beta chain) sequence. This clonotype was recorded at least ten times. Its specific antigen is unknown. Base qualities are missing; no much larger clone stands one base away. The sample comes from a study of CD4 and CD8 cells across lung adenocarcinoma regions (dated by TCRdb to the late 2010s). Study-level background: The study examined intratumor heterogeneity of the T cell receptor repertoire by comparing tumor centers with tumor margins.

The library was obtained by PCR. The instrument was a HiSeq X Ten. TCRdb reanalyzed the raw reads on its own, using fastp at Q25 for trimming and MiXCR for clone calling, and kept in-frame beta chains. Rows are unified per CDR3 protein, each entry keeping the most common DNA and genes. The sample table records about 27,000 distinct CDR3 sequences; more than 45% of these occur just once. In total, the top ten clones hold under 50% of the sample. Patients with localized lung adenocarcinoma, a subtype of non-small cell lung cancer, were used as donors. These samples came from the centers of localized lung adenocarcinomas. For TCR repertoire analysis, CD8+ T cells from tumor tissue were profiled separately from CD4+ T cells. The germline V gene provides CDR1 WSHSY and CDR2 SAAADI. Including the terminal cysteine and phenylalanine, the CDR3 comprises 14 residues. Left in the record is the CDR3 DNA by itself, 42 bases read in frame from the first base. The V end gives up 4 bases and the J end 6 bases, leaving 4 bases in the junction not matched to a gene.

In this chain, TRBV10-2 is recombined with TRBJ1-2, and 11 junctional nucleotides match TRBD1. Input material: CD8+ T cells from the center of a lung tumor. This specimen's cell subset or site label, interpreted: tumor center region. The receptor's source is a male donor with lung adenocarcinoma. The CD4 and CD8 labels of this study may be unreliable. The CDR3 protein sequence reads: CASSGWDRGDGYTF. The DNA is as follows: TGCGCCAGCAGTGGCTGGGACAGGGGGGATGGCTACACCTTC.